This T cell receptor beta chain was sequenced for a study of cytomegalovirus exposure and HLA in healthy donors. The V segment lost 2 bases and the J segment 5 bases; nucleotides outside the gene matches: 6. The CDR3 is 15 residues long. The germline CDR1 and CDR2 sequences are LNHDA and SQIVND (reference sequence). The PCR used 60 Vbeta and 13 Jbeta primers. The repertoire was sequenced with immunoSEQ multiplex PCR; TCRdb's copy has only in-frame clones and lacks some. The sample data list roughly 100,000 clones. The TCR originated in a woman aged 25 to 39 in good health and CMV-seronegative. Sample: PBMCs. This rearrangement joins TRBV19 to TRBJ1-5, with 7 nucleotides matching TRBD1. CDR3 DNA sequence: TGTGCCAGTAGTATAACGGGACAGCCTCATCAGCCCCAGCATTTT. As protein: CASSITGQPHQPQHF.